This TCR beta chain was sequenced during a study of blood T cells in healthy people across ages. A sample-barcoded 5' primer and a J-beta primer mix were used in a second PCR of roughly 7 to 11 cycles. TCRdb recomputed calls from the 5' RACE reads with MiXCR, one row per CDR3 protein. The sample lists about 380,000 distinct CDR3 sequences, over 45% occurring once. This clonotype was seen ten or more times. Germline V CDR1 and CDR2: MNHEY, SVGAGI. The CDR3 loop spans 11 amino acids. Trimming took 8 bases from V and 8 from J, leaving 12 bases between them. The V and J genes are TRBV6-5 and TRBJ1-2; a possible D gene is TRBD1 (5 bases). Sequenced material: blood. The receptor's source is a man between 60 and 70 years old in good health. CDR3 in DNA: TGTGCCAGCGACGGGGGTAACGGCTACACCTTC. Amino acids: CASDGGNGYTF.